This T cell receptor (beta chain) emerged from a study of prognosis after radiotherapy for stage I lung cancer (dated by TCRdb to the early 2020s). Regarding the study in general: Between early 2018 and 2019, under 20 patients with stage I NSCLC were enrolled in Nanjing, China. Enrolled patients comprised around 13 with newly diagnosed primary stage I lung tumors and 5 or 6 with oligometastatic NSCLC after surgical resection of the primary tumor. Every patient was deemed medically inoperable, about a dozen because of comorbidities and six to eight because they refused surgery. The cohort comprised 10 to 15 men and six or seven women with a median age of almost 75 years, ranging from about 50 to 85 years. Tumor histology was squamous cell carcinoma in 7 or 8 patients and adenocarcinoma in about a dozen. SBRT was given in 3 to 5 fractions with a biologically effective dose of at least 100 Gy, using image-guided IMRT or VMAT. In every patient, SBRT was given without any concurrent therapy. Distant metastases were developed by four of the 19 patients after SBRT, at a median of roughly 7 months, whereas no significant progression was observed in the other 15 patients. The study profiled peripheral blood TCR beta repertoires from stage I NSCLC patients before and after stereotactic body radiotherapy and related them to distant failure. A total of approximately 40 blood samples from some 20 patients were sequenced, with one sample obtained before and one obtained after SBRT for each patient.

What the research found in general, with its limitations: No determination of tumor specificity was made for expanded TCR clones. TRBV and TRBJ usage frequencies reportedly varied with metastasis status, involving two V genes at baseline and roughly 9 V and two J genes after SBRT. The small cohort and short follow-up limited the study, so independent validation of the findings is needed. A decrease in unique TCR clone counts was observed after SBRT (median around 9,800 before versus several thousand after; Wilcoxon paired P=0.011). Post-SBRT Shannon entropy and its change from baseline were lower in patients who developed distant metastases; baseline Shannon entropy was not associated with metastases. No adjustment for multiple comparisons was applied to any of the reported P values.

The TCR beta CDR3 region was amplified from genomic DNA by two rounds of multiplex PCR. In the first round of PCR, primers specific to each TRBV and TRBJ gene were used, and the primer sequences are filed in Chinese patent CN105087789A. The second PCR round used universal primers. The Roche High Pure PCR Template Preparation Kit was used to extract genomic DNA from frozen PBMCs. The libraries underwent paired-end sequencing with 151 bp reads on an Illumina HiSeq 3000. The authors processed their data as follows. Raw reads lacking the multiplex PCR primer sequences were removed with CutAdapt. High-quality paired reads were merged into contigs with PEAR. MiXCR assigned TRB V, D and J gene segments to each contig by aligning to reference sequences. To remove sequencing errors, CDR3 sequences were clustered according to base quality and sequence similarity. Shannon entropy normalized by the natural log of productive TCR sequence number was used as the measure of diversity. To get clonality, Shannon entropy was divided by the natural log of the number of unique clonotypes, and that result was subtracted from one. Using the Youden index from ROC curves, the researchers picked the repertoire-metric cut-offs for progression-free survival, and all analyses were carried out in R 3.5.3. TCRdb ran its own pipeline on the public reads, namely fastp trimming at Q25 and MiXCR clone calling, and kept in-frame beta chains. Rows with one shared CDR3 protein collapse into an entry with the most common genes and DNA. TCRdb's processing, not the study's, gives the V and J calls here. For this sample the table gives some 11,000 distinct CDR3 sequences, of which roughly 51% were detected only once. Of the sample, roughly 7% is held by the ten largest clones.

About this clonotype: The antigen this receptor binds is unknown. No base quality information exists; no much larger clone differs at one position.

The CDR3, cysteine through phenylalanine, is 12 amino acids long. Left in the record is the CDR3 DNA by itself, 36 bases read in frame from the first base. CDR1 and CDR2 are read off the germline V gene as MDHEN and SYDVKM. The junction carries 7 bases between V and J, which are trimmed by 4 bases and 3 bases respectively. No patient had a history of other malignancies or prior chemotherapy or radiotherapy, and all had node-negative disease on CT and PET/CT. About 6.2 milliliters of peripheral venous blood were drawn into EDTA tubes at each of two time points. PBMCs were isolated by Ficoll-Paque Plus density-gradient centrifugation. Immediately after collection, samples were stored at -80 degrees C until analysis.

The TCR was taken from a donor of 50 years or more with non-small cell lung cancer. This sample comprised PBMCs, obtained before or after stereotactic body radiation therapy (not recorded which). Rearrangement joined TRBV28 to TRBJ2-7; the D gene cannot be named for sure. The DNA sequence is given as TGTGCCAGCAGTTCAACAGACTACGAGCAGTACTTC. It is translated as CASSSTDYEQYF. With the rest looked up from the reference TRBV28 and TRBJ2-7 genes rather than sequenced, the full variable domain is DVKVTQSSRYLVKRTGEKVFLECVQDMDHENMFWYRQDPGLGLRLIYFSYDVKMKEKGDIPEGYSVSREKKERFSLILESASTNQTSMYLCASSSTDYEQYFGPGTRLTVT.